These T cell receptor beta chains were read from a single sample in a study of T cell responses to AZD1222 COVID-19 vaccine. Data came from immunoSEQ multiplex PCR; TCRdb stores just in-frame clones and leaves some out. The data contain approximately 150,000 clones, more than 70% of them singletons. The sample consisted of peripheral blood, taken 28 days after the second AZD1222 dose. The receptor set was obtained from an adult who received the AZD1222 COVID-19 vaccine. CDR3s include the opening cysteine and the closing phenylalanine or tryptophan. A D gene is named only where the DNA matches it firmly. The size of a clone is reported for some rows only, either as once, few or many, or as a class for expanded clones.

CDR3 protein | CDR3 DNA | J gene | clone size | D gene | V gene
CASSSLGAGLTYEQYF | TGTGCCAGCAGTTCCTTGGGGGCAGGCCTTACCTACGAGCAGTACTTC | TRBJ2-7 | - | - | TRBV28
CASRLWGDPNQPQHF | TGTGCCAGCAGACTGTGGGGGGACCCCAATCAGCCCCAGCATTTT | TRBJ1-5 | - | - | TRBV27
CASSLDGRGYGGELFF | TGTGCCAGCAGCTTAGACGGCAGGGGCTACGGCGGGGAGCTGTTTTTT | TRBJ2-2 | - | - | TRBV7-2
CASSPDREVEKLFF | TGTGCCAGCAGCCCTGACAGGGAGGTTGAAAAACTGTTTTTT | TRBJ1-4 | - | TRBD1 | TRBV7-9
CASSQERREMEAFF | TGCGCCAGCAGCCAAGAGCGAAGGGAGATGGAAGCTTTCTTT | TRBJ1-1 | - | - | TRBV4-1
CASSRGLATYNEQFF | TGTGCCAGCAGCCGCGGGCTAGCAACCTACAATGAGCAGTTCTTC | TRBJ2-1 | - | - | TRBV3-1/TRBV3-2
CASRYTGGATRITNEKLFF | TGTGCCAGCAGATATACAGGGGGCGCCACTCGGATCACTAATGAAAAACTGTTTTTT | TRBJ1-4 | once | TRBD1 | TRBV28
CASSPVAGQRSSYEQYF | TGTGCCAGCTCACCAGTCGCAGGACAAAGGAGCTCCTACGAGCAGTACTTC | TRBJ2-7 | - | - | TRBV18
CASSEFQGFAFF | TGTGCCAGCAGTGAGTTTCAAGGTTTCGCTTTCTTT | TRBJ1-1 | - | - | TRBV2
CASSERQVFSGNTIYF | TGTGCCAGCAGTGAAAGACAGGTGTTCTCTGGAAACACCATATATTTT | TRBJ1-3 | - | - | TRBV6-1
CASSQSAYEQYF | TGTGCCAGCAGCCAGAGTGCCTACGAGCAGTACTTC | TRBJ2-7 | - | - | TRBV3-1/TRBV3-2
CASSIFPGGAFF | TGTGCCAGTAGTATTTTCCCGGGGGGAGCTTTCTTT | TRBJ1-1 | - | - | TRBV19
CASSLEGVNTEAFF | TGCGCCAGCAGCTTGGAGGGCGTGAACACTGAAGCTTTCTTT | TRBJ1-1 | - | - | TRBV5-1
CAISPGGGENEQYF | TGTGCCATCAGTCCGGGCGGGGGGGAAAACGAGCAGTACTTC | TRBJ2-7 | - | TRBD2 | TRBV10-3
CASSLVGAAEAFF | TGTGCCAGCAGTTTAGTGGGGGCGGCTGAAGCTTTCTTT | TRBJ1-1 | once | - | TRBV28
CASTPRVGAYNSPLHF | TGTGCCAGTACCCCCAGGGTCGGCGCCTATAATTCACCCCTCCACTTT | TRBJ1-6 | - | - | TRBV19
CASSAGTAYYGYTF | TGTGCCAGCAGTGCAGGAACAGCCTACTATGGCTACACCTTC | TRBJ1-2 | - | - | TRBV27
CASTSSRGANEKLFF | TGTGCCAGTACCTCATCCAGGGGCGCTAATGAAAAACTGTTTTTT | TRBJ1-4 | - | - | TRBV19
CASSVADFGNTIYF | TGTGCCAGCAGCGTCGCGGATTTTGGAAACACCATATATTTT | TRBJ1-3 | - | - | TRBV9
CSASTHGEGSQPQHF | TGCAGTGCTAGTACGCATGGGGAGGGCTCGCAGCCCCAGCATTTT | TRBJ1-5 | - | - | TRBV20-1
CASSLVAGEEKLFF | TGCGCCAGCAGCTTGGTGGCAGGCGAAGAAAAACTGTTTTTT | TRBJ1-4 | - | - | TRBV5-1
CASSLEMGGTDTQYF | TGTGCCAGCAGCTTAGAAATGGGTGGGACAGATACGCAGTATTTT | TRBJ2-3 | - | - | TRBV7-6